This T cell receptor (beta chain) was profiled in a study of response to subunit inactivated influenza vaccine. Study results and limitations: Researchers suggested that each seasonal influenza vaccination recruits few new T cells.

Each CDR3 protein is one row after TCRdb ran MiXCR on the RT-PCR reads. The sample contains 450,000 to 550,000 distinct CDR3 sequences, 25% of which appear only once. In the case of this clonotype: Its antigen is not identified.

The CDR3 loop spans 13 amino acids. V lost 3 bases and J lost 5, with 8 bases in between. CDR1 is MNHNS, CDR2 SASEGT, per germline. The receptor was isolated from a man between 50 and 59 years old who received an inactivated influenza vaccine. The chain is built from TRBV6-1 and TRBJ2-1, with unresolved D. Specimen: CD4+ T cells sorted from PBMCs, collected less than 6 days after vaccination. CDR3 sequence: CASSDWQNNEQFF. The CDR3 DNA reads TGTGCCAGCAGTGATTGGCAAAACAATGAGCAGTTCTTC.